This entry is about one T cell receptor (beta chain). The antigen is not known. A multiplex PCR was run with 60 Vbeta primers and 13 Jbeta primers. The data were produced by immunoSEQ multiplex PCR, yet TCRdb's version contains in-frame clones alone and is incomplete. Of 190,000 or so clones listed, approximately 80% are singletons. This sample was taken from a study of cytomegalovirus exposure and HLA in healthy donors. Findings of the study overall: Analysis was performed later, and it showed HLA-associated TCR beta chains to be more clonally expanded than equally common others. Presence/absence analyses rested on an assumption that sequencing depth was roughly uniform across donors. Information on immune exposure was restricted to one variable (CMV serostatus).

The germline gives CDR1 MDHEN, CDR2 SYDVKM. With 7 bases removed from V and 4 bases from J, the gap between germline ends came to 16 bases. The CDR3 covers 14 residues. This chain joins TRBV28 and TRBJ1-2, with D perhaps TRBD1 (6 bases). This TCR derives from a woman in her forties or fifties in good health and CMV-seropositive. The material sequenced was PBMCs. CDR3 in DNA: TGTGCCAGCATCCCCGACGACAGGTTCTATGGCTACACCTTC. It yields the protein CASIPDDRFYGYTF.